The 9 T cell receptor beta chains below were found in one sample sequenced in a study of preoperative IRX-2 immunotherapy in early breast cancer. Indicated treatment: preoperative locoregional IRX-2 cytokine immunotherapy. The method was immunoSEQ multiplex PCR; TCRdb's version includes in-frame clones alone and lacks a portion of them. The table includes around 24,000 clones, around 80% detected once. The material sequenced was lymph node tissue, taken after IRX-2 immunotherapy. Source of these receptors: a human donor with breast cancer.

The CDR3 DNA reads TGTGCCAGCAGCGCCGGGACCCTTAAAAATCAGCCCCAGCATTTT. It translates to CASSAGTLKNQPQHF. This chain uses TRBV7-7 with TRBJ1-5; maybe TRBD1 (5 bases). This CDR3 region has 15 residues. The V end was cut by 5 bases, the J end by 4 bases, with 15 bases between. Germline CDR1 reads SSHAT; CDR2 reads FNYEAQ (reference sequence).

The CDR3 DNA follows: TGTGCCAGCAGCTTCACGCCGGGCATAAGGGAAGATACGCAGTATTTT. The encoded protein is CASSFTPGIREDTQYF. V usage is TRBV6-8 and J usage is TRBJ2-3; D gene unclear. V lost 6 bases, J lost 5 bases, and 21 bases lay in between. The CDR3 totals 16 residues. Germline assignment: CDR1 MNHGY and CDR2 SAAAGT.

The chain couples TRBV14 to TRBJ1-2, with 8 bases aligning to TRBD1. Germline CDR1 and CDR2: SGHDN and FVKESK. The V gene end was trimmed by 6 bases and the J gene end by 4 bases; junction bases not matched to a gene: 4. CDR3 length equals 13 residues. CDR3 amino acids: CASSPGGGYGYTF. The CDR3 region has the DNA TGTGCCAGCAGTCCAGGGGGCGGCTATGGCTACACCTTC.

This clone was picked up a small number of times. The chain combines TRBV6-8 with TRBJ1-2, with D maybe TRBD1 (5 bases). The CDR3 is made up of 16 amino acids. Germline CDR1 MNHGY, CDR2 SAAAGT. Trimming left V 8 bases short and J 2 bases short, with 21 bases between. CDR3 sequence reads: CASARDALLRNYGYTF. The CDR3 coding sequence is TGTGCCAGCGCCCGGGACGCGCTCCTCCGCAACTATGGCTACACCTTC.

This chain joins TRBV19 and TRBJ1-5; unclear D gene. V was trimmed by 5 bases and J by 4 bases, leaving 12 bases between them. The CDR3 contains 14 residues. Germline V gene lookup returns CDR1 LNHDA and CDR2 SQIVND (reference sequence). The CDR3 reads CASSGEGLNQPQHF. CDR3 nucleotides: TGTGCCAGTAGTGGCGAGGGTCTTAATCAGCCCCAGCATTTT.

The V and J genes are TRBV6-8 and TRBJ2-2; D is ambiguous. Trimming removed 4 bases at V and 6 bases at J, with 21 bases between. Germline lookup yields CDR1 MNHGY and CDR2 SAAAGT. The CDR3 length is 17 residues. CDR3 DNA: TGTGCCAGCAGTTTAAACTATGGTATTTATTTTGCCGGGGAGCTGTTTTTT. Translation gives CASSLNYGIYFAGELFF.

V and J are TRBV7-6 and TRBJ1-3, with D maybe TRBD1 (5 bases). The CDR3 consists of 14 residues. Trimming took off 5 bases at V and 4 bases at J, with 12 bases between the two ends. Germline CDR1 is SGHVS and CDR2 is FNYEAQ. In DNA, the CDR3 is TGTGCCAGCAGCCCCCGGGACGGCGGAAACACCATATATTTT. Translation gives CASSPRDGGNTIYF.

This chain joins TRBV10-2 and TRBJ2-4, with 8 nucleotides matching TRBD1. CDR3 length equals 15 residues. V lost 3 bases, J lost 6 bases, and 7 bases stayed unmatched. Germline-derived CDR1 and CDR2 are WSHSY and SAAADI. DNA for the CDR3: TGCGCCAGCAGTGATACGGGCAGGGGGCGAAACATTCAGTACTTC. Translated: CASSDTGRGRNIQYF.

The chain recombines TRBV6-8 with TRBJ2-1, with a possible D match to TRBD1 (5 bases). Trimming cost V 7 bases and J 9 bases, with 31 bases left between them. Germline values: CDR1 MNHGY, CDR2 SAAAGT. CDR3 size: 18 residues. DNA of the CDR3: TGTGCCAGCATCAAATACGCAGGGAAGGTACTTTATTTAGGTGAGCAGTTCTTC. Protein sequence: CASIKYAGKVLYLGEQFF.